The 18 T cell receptor beta chains presented below share a single source sample, sequenced in a study of vaccination effects on CD4 cells after COVID-19. Produced via immunoSEQ multiplex PCR; TCRdb's table is partial and in-frame only. The profile shows about 73,000 clones, nearly 75% of them singletons. Antigens for these TCRs are unknown. Researchers isolated CD4+ T cells once roughly nine days of culture had elapsed. Every participant took two doses of the BNT162b2 or mRNA-1273 vaccine. The sample in question was CD4+ T cells from PBMCs cultured without peptide, obtained after COVID-19 vaccination. The receptors shown here come from a human donor who received a COVID-19 vaccine.

This chain links TRBV28 with TRBJ2-5; weak D call: TRBD1 (6 bases). Germline CDR1 and CDR2: MDHEN and SYDVKM. Trimming stripped 5 bases from V and 7 bases from J, with 17 bases between. The CDR3 totals 14 residues. CDR3 region: CASSRPQLGATQYF. The CDR3 nucleotides are TGTGCCAGCAGTCGGCCCCAACTGGGGGCGACCCAGTACTTC. Together with reference TRBV28 and TRBJ2-5, the CDR3 gives the full variable domain: DVKVTQSSRYLVKRTGEKVFLECVQDMDHENMFWYRQDPGLGLRLIYFSYDVKMKEKGDIPEGYSVSREKKERFSLILESASTNQTSMYLCASSRPQLGATQYFGPGTRLLVL.

The chain is built from TRBV6-5 and TRBJ1-4; no clear D gene. Germline V gene sequence: CDR1 MNHEY, CDR2 SVGAGI. This CDR3 is 16 amino acids long. The V end was cut by 3 bases, the J end by 2 bases, with 13 bases between. CDR3 amino acids: CASSYHDGPTNEKLFF. In nucleotides, the CDR3 is TGTGCCAGCAGTTATCATGACGGGCCGACTAATGAAAAACTGTTTTTT.

The chain combines TRBV5-1 with TRBJ1-1; D is perhaps TRBD1 (5 bases). In germline, CDR1 is SGHRS, CDR2 YFSETQ. There are 15 residues in the CDR3. The V end lost 0 bases, the J end lost 1 base, and 10 bases lay between the germline ends. CDR3 sequence reads: CASSLVGTTNTEAFF. The CDR3 DNA reads as TGCGCCAGCAGCTTGGTTGGGACGACGAACACTGAAGCTTTCTTT.

This clone was found once. This chain joins TRBV6-4 and TRBJ1-1; possibly TRBD1 for D (5 bases). The CDR3 length is 13 residues. CDR1 and CDR2 from the germline V gene are MRHNA and SNTAGT. Trimming shortened V by 5 bases and J by 3 bases, and 10 bases separated the two germline ends. In DNA, the CDR3 is TGTGCCAGCAGTAGGACGGGGGACACTGAAGCTTTCTTT. Translating it yields CASSRTGDTEAFF.

The chain recombines TRBV6-1 with TRBJ2-7; 10 bases fit TRBD2. J gave up 6 bases and V 2 bases, and 4 bases lay outside the gene matches. The CDR3 extends over 14 amino acids. CDR1 is MNHNS and CDR2 is SASEGT in the germline V gene. This CDR3 is CASSERLAGAEQYV. DNA for the CDR3: TGTGCCAGCAGTGAACGGCTAGCGGGGGCCGAGCAGTACGTC.

The chain employs TRBV19 and TRBJ1-3, with D uncertain. The V gene's germline CDR1 is LNHDA and CDR2 SQIVND (reference sequence). V lost 0 bases and J 0 bases, leaving 9 bases between the germline ends. CDR3 length: 16 amino acids. CDR3 nucleotide sequence: TGTGCCAGTAGTATAGACGGACTCTTCTCTGGAAACACCATATATTTT. Its translation: CASSIDGLFSGNTIYF.

The J gene is TRBJ1-1, the V gene TRBV9; TRBD1 aligns across 8 bases. Germline CDR1 and CDR2: SGDLS and YYNGEE. The CDR3 is 15 amino acids. J lost 5 bases, V lost 0 bases, and 6 bases had no gene match. The CDR3 spells CASSVAPRGHTEAFF. CDR3 DNA: TGTGCCAGCAGCGTAGCGCCCAGGGGGCATACTGAAGCTTTCTTT.

The gene calls are TRBV12-5 and TRBJ2-5; 9 nucleotides agree with TRBD1. The V gene's germline CDR1 is LGHNT and CDR2 FRNRAP. J was trimmed by 5 bases and V by 1 base; bases with no gene match: 5. This CDR3 has 15 residues. Here the CDR3 reads CASGLATGGQETQYF. The CDR3 nucleotides are TGTGCTAGTGGTTTGGCTACAGGGGGCCAGGAGACCCAGTACTTC.

This chain joins TRBV24-1 and TRBJ2-5; tentatively, D is TRBD1 (6 bases). Trimming took 2 bases from V and 4 from J, leaving 13 bases between them. This CDR3 comprises 15 residues. The germline V gene has CDR1 KGHDR and CDR2 SFDVKD. CDR3 in DNA: TGTGCCACCAGTGATTCGGCAGGGGCTGGAGAGACCCAGTACTTC. Translating gives CATSDSAGAGETQYF.

The chain has TRBV18 and TRBJ2-2; the match to TRBD1 covers 9 bases. CDR1 and CDR2 (germline): KGHSH, LQKENI. J was trimmed by 6 bases and V by 7 bases; bases with no gene match: 6. The CDR3 totals 14 residues. CDR3 bases: TGTGCCAGCTTCCGGGACAGGGATTCCGGGGAGCTGTTTTTT. This gives the protein CASFRDRDSGELFF.

This clone was found a few times. The CDR3 protein is CSVAGDRSETQYF. In DNA form, the CDR3 reads TGCAGCGTTGCGGGGGACAGGTCGGAGACCCAGTACTTC. This chain joins TRBV29-1 and TRBJ2-5, with 8 nucleotides matching TRBD1. V lost 4 bases, J lost 5 bases, and 6 bases stayed unmatched. Per germline, CDR1 SQVTM and CDR2 ANQGSEA. This CDR3 has 13 amino acids. The variable domain in full, with the rest retrieved from reference TRBV29-1 and TRBJ2-5, is SAVISQKPSRDICQRGTSLTIQCQVDSQVTMMFWYRQQPGQSLTLIATANQGSEATYESGFVIDKFPISRPNLTFSTLTVSNMSPEDSSIYLCSVAGDRSETQYFGPGTRLLVL.

V gene TRBV11-2 combines with J gene TRBJ2-5, with D tentatively TRBD1 or TRBD2 (5 bases each). Germline V gene sequence: CDR1 SGHAT, CDR2 FQNNGV. The CDR3 has 14 amino acids. The V gene lost 5 bases and the J gene lost 1 base, with 11 bases spanning the gap. This CDR3 reads CASSPGRSQETQYF. The CDR3 bases are TGTGCCAGCAGCCCGGGACGTAGCCAAGAGACCCAGTACTTC.

The J gene is TRBJ2-1, the V gene TRBV5-1, with D hard to call. V dropped 0 bases and J dropped 4 bases, with 8 bases sitting between them. Looked up from germline, CDR1 is SGHRS and CDR2 is YFSETQ. CDR3 size: 14 residues. CDR3 residues: CASSLVQQYNEQFF. The CDR3 DNA is TGCGCCAGCAGCTTGGTCCAACAATACAATGAGCAGTTCTTC.

J is TRBJ1-2 and V is TRBV7-2, with 7 bases that match TRBD1. This CDR3 region has 14 residues. Trimming took 3 bases from V and 8 from J; bases not matched to a gene: 9. CDR1 SGHTA and CDR2 FQGNSA come from the germline V gene. CDR3 sequence: CASSLSGTVRGYTF. DNA for the CDR3: TGTGCCAGCAGCTTGTCCGGGACAGTAAGGGGCTACACCTTC.

The chain is built from TRBV30 and TRBJ1-4; D may be TRBD1 (6 bases). This CDR3 is 12 amino acids long. Germline V gene data show CDR1 as GTSNPN and CDR2 as SVGIG (reference sequence). V lost 5 bases and J 7 bases, leaving 11 bases between the germline ends. This chain's CDR3 is CAWDRPGEKLFF. DNA for the CDR3: TGTGCCTGGGACAGGCCAGGTGAAAAACTGTTTTTT. The full variable domain, in which reference TRBV30 and TRBJ1-4 provide the parts outside the CDR3, is SQTIHQWPATLVQPVGSPLSLECTVEGTSNPNLYWYRQAAGRGLQLLFYSVGIGQISSEVPQNLSASRPQDRQFILSSKKLLLSDSGFYLCAWDRPGEKLFFGSGTQLSVL.

The chain links TRBV19 to TRBJ2-4, with D tentatively TRBD2 (5 bases). V was cut by 10 bases and J by 0 bases, with 25 bases left in between. CDR1 and CDR2 from the germline V gene are LNHDA and SQIVND (reference sequence). The CDR3 sequence is 18 residues long. CDR3 in DNA: TGTGCCACCGACCCGAGGACTGTTAGGCTCGAAGCCAAAAACATTCAGTACTTC. Residues: CATDPRTVRLEAKNIQYF.

This chain uses TRBV7-2 with TRBJ2-5; no clear D gene. The germline CDR1 and CDR2 sequences are SGHTA and FQGNSA. The CDR3 is 14 residues long. Between the trimmed V and J ends, which lost 1 base and 4 bases, there was a span of 10 bases. The CDR3 DNA follows: TGTGCCAGCAGCTTAGGTCCTGCGCTAGAGACCCAGTACTTC. Protein sequence: CASSLGPALETQYF.

The chain couples TRBV3-1 (or the pseudogene TRBV3-2) to TRBJ2-5, with 13 nucleotides matching TRBD2. CDR3 size: 19 residues. Germline CDR1 is LGHDT and CDR2 is YNNKEL (reference sequence). The ends lost 0 bases at V and 5 bases at J; junction bases unmatched: 12. The CDR3 loop reads CASSQDPSLTSGGAETQYF. The DNA of the CDR3 is TGTGCCAGCAGCCAAGATCCGAGCCTAACTAGCGGGGGGGCGGAGACCCAGTACTTC.